This T cell receptor beta chain was captured in a study of T cells in Graves' hyperthyroidism and ophthalmopathy. Uncontrolled infections, other autoimmune diseases, pregnancy or lactation led to exclusion of patients. Fresh peripheral blood, 10 ml, was the source of the PBMCs. This clonotype was picked up a small number of times. CDR3 size: 16 residues. V was clipped by 0 bases and J by 0 bases, with 12 bases between them. The V gene's germline CDR1 is SGHAT and CDR2 FQNNGV. RNA transcripts provided the source from which TCR beta CDR3 regions were amplified. The TCR CDR3 was amplified in a first-round RT-PCR using the HTBI primer set. Each CDR3 protein gets one entry after TCRdb re-called the multiplex PCR reads with MiXCR. Here the sample spans about 400,000 distinct CDR3 sequences, about 15% being singletons.

The chain recombines TRBV11-2 with TRBJ2-7; D possibly corresponds to TRBD2 (5 bases). The sequencing input was blood. This clonotype was obtained from a man in his late teens or twenties with Graves' ophthalmopathy. CDR3 protein: CASSLDPPGSSYEQYF. In nucleotides, the CDR3 is TGTGCCAGCAGCTTAGATCCTCCGGGAAGCTCCTACGAGCAGTACTTC.